Following are 16 T cell receptor beta chains from one sample sequenced in a study of shared clonotypes between healthy human individuals. The repertoire was sequenced with immunoSEQ multiplex PCR; TCRdb's copy has only in-frame clones and lacks some. The data contain 550,000 to 700,000 clones, less than 80% of them singletons. Sequencing was done on a sample of memory CD4+ T cells sorted from blood. Indicated subset: CD45RA-negative fraction. The receptor set was obtained from a woman aged 25 to 45 in good health.

This clone has a count of ten or more. This chain connects TRBV6-5 to TRBJ2-2; D ambiguous. CDR3 size: 14 residues. Germline V gene sequence: CDR1 MNHEY, CDR2 SVGAGI. V was shortened by 2 bases and J by 1 base, with 5 bases between the two germline ends. CDR3 nucleotide sequence: TGTGCCAGCAGTTACACGGGGAACACCGGGGAGCTGTTTTTT. Its protein product is CASSYTGNTGELFF.

The rearrangement joins TRBV5-1 to TRBJ2-7; D unclear. Germline CDR1 SGHRS, CDR2 YFSETQ. Trimming shortened V by 1 base and J by 2 bases, and 7 bases separated the two germline ends. CDR3 length equals 13 residues. The CDR3 bases are TGCGCCAGCAGCTTGTGGTACACCTACGAGCAGTACTTC. It codes for CASSLWYTYEQYF.

The V and J genes are TRBV11-2 and TRBJ1-2; D gene ambiguous. Deletions cut 8 bases from V and 3 bases from J, with 10 bases between. Germline loops: CDR1 SGHAT, CDR2 FQNNGV. There are 12 residues in the CDR3. For the CDR3, the DNA is TGTGCCAGCTCCCGAGGAGACTATGGCTACACCTTC. This codes for CASSRGDYGYTF.

For this clone: In the same sample, other DNA sequences code for this CDR3. The genes are TRBV4-1 and TRBJ2-3; 10 nucleotides match TRBD2. This CDR3 comprises 17 residues. The germline gives CDR1 MGHRA, CDR2 YSYEKL. With 0 bases clipped from V and 1 base from J, the junction kept 4 bases outside the gene matches. CDR3 DNA sequence: TGCGCCAGCAGCCAAGAAACTAGCGGGATTGGCACAGATACGCAGTATTTT. It yields the protein CASSQETSGIGTDTQYF.

The chain carries TRBV1 and TRBJ2-1; the table gives TRBD2 as D, unverified against the DNA. TRBV1 is flagged as a pseudogene. The CDR3 has 20 amino acids. The CDR3 coding sequence is TGCACCAGCAGCCAAGATTTGGCCCGGCCCCTAGCGGGAGGGCGGAATGAGCAGTTCTTC. Amino acids: CTSSQDLARPLAGGRNEQFF.

Comments on this clone: This likely traces to a read error, being one base from a far larger clone. The rearrangement uses TRBV6-6 and TRBJ1-1, with TRBD1 matching over 8 bases. Germline values: CDR1 MNHNY, CDR2 SVGAGI (reference sequence). The V and J ends lost 5 bases and 2 bases, in that order; junction bases with no gene match: 1. The CDR3 has 13 residues. The CDR3 loop is CASSDRGNTEAFF. The CDR3 DNA is TGTGCCAGCAGTGACAGGGGTAACACTGAAGCTTTCTTT.

The chain has TRBV11-2 and TRBJ2-1; no firm D call. The germline V and J ends were trimmed by 5 bases and 4 bases, with 12 bases remaining between them. The CDR3 consists of 14 residues. The germline gives CDR1 SGHAT, CDR2 FQNNGV. CDR3 nucleotides: TGTGCCAGCAGCGGCGACGGGCGATACAATGAGCAGTTCTTC. Protein sequence: CASSGDGRYNEQFF.

J is TRBJ2-2 and V is TRBV10-1; possible D gene TRBD2, 6 bases. Trimming took off 6 bases at V and 7 bases at J, with 15 bases between the two ends. CDR3 length equals 14 residues. CDR1 is WNHNN, CDR2 SYGVQD, per germline (reference sequence). CDR3 protein: CASREGGLNGELFF. Written as DNA, the CDR3 is TGCGCCAGCAGAGAAGGCGGACTAAACGGGGAGCTGTTTTTT.

This clone was picked up a small number of times. The gene calls are TRBV7-6 and TRBJ1-1, with no clear D. Trimming cost V 3 bases and J 5 bases, with 10 bases left between them. The germline V gene encodes CDR1 SGHVS and CDR2 FNYEAQ. The CDR3 runs to 13 residues. The CDR3 nucleotides are TGTGCCAGCAGCTTTCAGCCGGGGACTGAAGCTTTCTTT. Translating gives CASSFQPGTEAFF.

This chain connects TRBV5-8 to TRBJ2-7, with D unclear. Germline values: CDR1 SGHTS, CDR2 YDEGEE. Trimming stripped 1 base from V and 0 bases from J, with 11 bases between. This CDR3 spans 15 amino acids. CDR3 bases: TGTGCCAGCAGCTTGAGGCGAGACCCCTCCTACGAGCAGTACTTC. Translation: CASSLRRDPSYEQYF.

The rearrangement joins TRBV5-8 to TRBJ2-7; 9 nucleotides align to TRBD1. The length of the CDR3 is 16 residues. The ends lost 2 bases at V and 5 bases at J; junction bases unmatched: 11. CDR1 and CDR2 (germline): SGHTS, YDEGEE. DNA of the CDR3: TGTGCCAGCAGCTTACTTCCCGGGACAGGGTTGCACGAGCAGTACTTC. As protein: CASSLLPGTGLHEQYF. Full variable domain (remainder filled in from reference TRBV5-8 and TRBJ2-7): EAGVTQSPTHLIKTRGQQATLRCSPISGHTSVYWYQQALGLGLQFLLWYDEGEERNRGNFPPRFSGRQFPNYSSELNVNALELEDSALYLCASSLLPGTGLHEQYFGPGTRLTVT.

This clone was recorded at least ten times. This chain joins TRBV20-1 and TRBJ2-5; D is possibly TRBD1 (5 bases). CDR1 and CDR2 from the germline V gene are DFQATT and SNEGSKA (reference sequence). The ends were cut back, 5 bases at V and 5 bases at J, with 9 bases in the middle. The CDR3 sequence is 11 residues long. CDR3 coding DNA: TGCAGTGCTCCAGGGTTTGAGACCCAGTACTTC. This encodes CSAPGFETQYF.

The rearrangement links TRBV28 to TRBJ1-2, with D possibly being TRBD1 (6 bases). CDR3 size: 13 residues. V was clipped by 6 bases and J by 4 bases, with 12 bases between them. Germline V gene sequence: CDR1 MDHEN, CDR2 SYDVKM. The CDR3 loop is CASRVGQSYGYTF. As DNA, the CDR3 is TGTGCCAGCAGAGTGGGACAAAGCTATGGCTACACCTTC.

This clone showed up just a few times. The CDR3 spells CASSPHPGVGYTF. CDR3 DNA sequence: TGTGCCAGCAGCCCCCACCCAGGGGTCGGCTACACCTTC. The rearrangement joins TRBV7-3 to TRBJ1-2; D might be TRBD1 (6 bases). Germline CDR1 SGHTA, CDR2 FQGTGA. This CDR3 is built from 13 residues. Trimming removed 5 bases from V and 8 bases from J, with 15 bases in between.

The rearrangement uses TRBV4-1 and TRBJ2-2; 8 positions match TRBD1. V lost 6 bases and J lost 8; bases outside the gene matches: 17. From germline, CDR1 is MGHRA and CDR2 YSYEKL. This CDR3 has 17 residues. The CDR3 nucleotides read TGCGCCAGCAGTCGATCCAGGGGGCCGTCGTCACAGGGGGAGCTGTTTTTT. As protein: CASSRSRGPSSQGELFF.

The gene calls are TRBV7-8 and TRBJ1-5; D unresolved. In germline, CDR1 is SGHVS, CDR2 FQNEAQ. CDR3 size: 13 residues. V dropped 1 base and J dropped 7 bases, with 8 bases sitting between them. This chain's CDR3 is CASSLGVGQPQHF. In DNA, the CDR3 is TGTGCCAGCAGCTTAGGAGTGGGACAGCCCCAGCATTTT.